A single sample is the source of the 23 T cell receptor beta chains below, sequenced in a study of T-cell memory formation after mild COVID-19. Via MiXCR, TCRdb re-called the 5' RACE reads, giving one row per CDR3 protein. The table has fewer than 95,000 distinct CDR3 sequences, over 13% seen once. The sample taken for sequencing was PBMCs or a T cell subset sorted from them (not recorded which). These TCRs come from a man aged 18 to 35 who had mild COVID-19 (a few samples of this study predate the infection). Cell type and time point are not known.

The J gene is TRBJ1-1, the V gene TRBV3-1; D gene uncertain. V was shortened by 8 bases and J by 3 bases, with 19 bases between the two germline ends. Germline-derived CDR1 and CDR2 are LGHDT and YNNKEL (reference sequence). This CDR3 has 15 residues. The CDR3 DNA sequence: TGTGCCAGCCGGGGAATAGGTGGGATGGACACTGAAGCTTTCTTT. Encoded protein: CASRGIGGMDTEAFF.

This clonotype was observed a handful of times. V and J are TRBV7-2 and TRBJ2-7; TRBD1 is a possible D gene (6 bases). V gave up 5 bases and J gave up 0 bases, with 20 bases separating them. Germline V lookup: CDR1 SGHTA, CDR2 FQGNSA. This CDR3 comprises 17 residues. CDR3 in DNA: TGTGCCAGCAGCCCGAGATGGGACACAACAGCCTCCTACGAGCAGTACTTC. Protein: CASSPRWDTTASYEQYF.

This clonotype was found many times. The J gene is TRBJ1-6, the V gene TRBV27; a possible D gene is TRBD1 (6 bases). Germline loops: CDR1 MNHEY, CDR2 SMNVEV (reference sequence). V shed 5 bases and J shed 14 bases, with 25 bases lying between them. This CDR3 spans 16 amino acids. The CDR3 region is CASSPYVTGIDWALHF. DNA for the CDR3: TGTGCCAGCAGTCCGTACGTTACAGGGATTGATTGGGCCCTCCACTTT.

This clonotype turned up a few times. The rearrangement links TRBV24-1 to TRBJ2-7, with D uncertain. The CDR3 is 13 amino acids. Germline V gene sequence: CDR1 KGHDR, CDR2 SFDVKD. Trimming pared 6 bases from V and 3 bases from J, leaving 11 bases between. This CDR3 reads CATSLPVVYEQYV. The CDR3 DNA reads TGTGCCACCAGTCTCCCCGTTGTCTACGAGCAGTACGTC.

This clonotype was detected many times. The chain recombines TRBV5-6 with TRBJ2-5; D is undetermined. The CDR3 length is 13 residues. The V end was cut by 1 base, the J end by 3 bases, with 7 bases between. Germline CDR1 is SGHDT and CDR2 is YYEEEE. The CDR3 here is CASSLLLEETQYF. The CDR3 region has the DNA TGTGCCAGCAGCTTGTTACTCGAAGAGACCCAGTACTTC.

The rearrangement joins TRBV20-1 to TRBJ2-1; 12 bases line up with TRBD2. This CDR3 contains 16 residues. The V and J ends lost 0 bases and 6 bases, in that order; junction bases with no gene match: 6. Germline V gene sequence: CDR1 DFQATT, CDR2 SNEGSKA (reference sequence). This CDR3 is CSARDRLAGGTNEQFF. CDR3 DNA sequence: TGCAGTGCTAGAGATCGGCTAGCGGGGGGGACCAATGAGCAGTTCTTC.

There are many counts of this clonotype. The chain couples TRBV4-2 to TRBJ2-3; TRBD1 matches 7 bases. Germline CDR1 and CDR2: LGHNA and YNFKEQ. V gave up 0 bases and J gave up 4 bases; unmatched junction bases: 7. There are 16 residues in the CDR3. The CDR3 sequence is CASSQERGHGADTQYF. The CDR3 DNA reads as TGTGCCAGCAGCCAAGAGAGGGGGCATGGGGCAGATACGCAGTATTTT.

CDR3: CASSLYLGGTNEKLFF. The DNA for the CDR3 is TGTGCCAGCAGCTTATACCTAGGGGGCACTAATGAAAAACTGTTTTTT. The genes are TRBV7-9 and TRBJ1-4; TRBD1 agrees at 7 bases. In germline, CDR1 is SEHNR, CDR2 FQNEAQ (reference sequence). There are 16 residues in the CDR3. V lost 2 bases to trimming and J lost 2 bases; unmatched junction nucleotides: 5.

This chain connects TRBV19 to TRBJ1-5; no definite D call. Germline lookup yields CDR1 LNHDA and CDR2 SQIVND (reference sequence). This CDR3 has 15 amino acids. The V end was cut by 4 bases, the J end by 2 bases, with 12 bases between. CDR3 nucleotide sequence: TGTGCCAGTAGTAGTTCCACAGTTCGCAATCAGCCCCAGCATTTT. This codes for CASSSSTVRNQPQHF.

This clonotype was found a few times. The V call is TRBV5-1, the J call TRBJ1-4, with 7 bases aligning to TRBD1. The CDR3 length is 18 residues. Germline loops: CDR1 SGHRS, CDR2 YFSETQ. The junction had 9 bases not matched to a gene; V was cut back by 0 bases and J by 1 base. In DNA form, the CDR3 reads TGCGCCAGCAGCTTGGAAGACAGGGCCGTTCGAACTAATGAAAAACTGTTTTTT. Translation: CASSLEDRAVRTNEKLFF.

The rearrangement joins TRBV9 to TRBJ2-3; weak D call: TRBD2 (5 bases). Trimming removed 10 bases at V and 1 base at J, with 10 bases between. The CDR3 is made up of 12 amino acids. CDR1 is SGDLS, CDR2 YYNGEE, per germline. As DNA, the CDR3 is TGTGCCTCCTCAGCGGGCACAGATACGCAGTATTTT. Translating it yields CASSAGTDTQYF.

The V and J genes are TRBV5-1 and TRBJ1-1; D ambiguous. V lost 7 bases to trimming and J lost 6 bases, with 10 bases between them. The CDR3 has 11 amino acids. Germline V gene sequence: CDR1 SGHRS, CDR2 YFSETQ. The CDR3 here is CASREGPEAFF. The DNA of the CDR3 is TGCGCCAGCCGCGAGGGTCCTGAAGCTTTCTTT.

This rearrangement joins TRBV18 to TRBJ1-2; D remains unclear. Germline V gene sequence: CDR1 KGHSH, CDR2 LQKENI. Trimming removed 6 bases at V and 2 bases at J, with 16 bases between. This CDR3 is 15 amino acids long. Here the CDR3 DNA reads TGTGCCAGCTCTGAAAAGTTGACGGAGAACTATGGCTACACCTTC. The encoded protein is CASSEKLTENYGYTF.

The chain couples TRBV4-3 to TRBJ2-2; D is uncertain. CDR1 LGHNA and CDR2 YSLEER come from the germline V gene. CDR3 size: 14 residues. Between the trimmed V and J ends, which lost 2 bases and 7 bases, there was a span of 11 bases. CDR3 amino acids: CASSQSPKGGELFF. The CDR3 region has the DNA TGCGCCAGCAGCCAATCTCCTAAGGGCGGGGAGCTGTTTTTT.

The genes are TRBV4-3 and TRBJ2-3; tentatively, D is TRBD1 or TRBD2 (5 bases each). V shed 1 base and J shed 5 bases, with 10 bases lying between them. In germline, CDR1 is LGHNA, CDR2 YSLEER. The CDR3 is 14 residues long. The CDR3 reads CASSQVGGIDTQYF. The CDR3 DNA sequence: TGCGCCAGCAGCCAAGTTGGGGGAATAGATACGCAGTATTTT.

This sequence joins TRBV6-2 or TRBV6-3 and TRBJ2-1; the match to TRBD1 covers 7 bases. CDR1 is MNHEY and CDR2 is SVGEGT in the germline V gene. Germline trimming cut 4 bases from V and 4 bases from J; bases unmatched to any gene: 7. CDR3 length: 15 residues. In DNA form, the CDR3 reads TGTGCCAGCAGTTTCAGGGACAGTATATACAATGAGCAGTTCTTC. This translates into CASSFRDSIYNEQFF.

V usage is TRBV28 and J usage is TRBJ1-5; no clear D gene. The CDR3 totals 18 residues. Germline CDR1 MDHEN, CDR2 SYDVKM. V dropped 5 bases and J dropped 2 bases, with 22 bases sitting between them. The CDR3 DNA reads TGTGCCAGCAGTCCCCTGGGGAGGCGGATTTGGGGCAATCAGCCCCAGCATTTT. Its translation: CASSPLGRRIWGNQPQHF.

The chain recombines TRBV12-3 or TRBV12-4 with TRBJ2-2; D uncertain. Trimming cost V 6 bases and J 3 bases, with 11 bases left between them. The CDR3 is made up of 14 amino acids. CDR3 nucleotides: TGTGCCAGCAGCCAAAACGCGGACACCGGGGAGCTGTTTTTT. This codes for CASSQNADTGELFF.

The chain joins TRBV7-2 to TRBJ2-3, with 8 bases that match TRBD1. The CDR3 has 15 residues. Germline trimming cut 5 bases from V and 2 bases from J; bases unmatched to any gene: 6. CDR1 is SGHTA, CDR2 FQGNSA, per germline. DNA for the CDR3: TGTGCCAGCAGCCTCAGGGGGCGAGACACAGATACGCAGTATTTT. This codes for CASSLRGRDTDTQYF.

V usage is TRBV9 and J usage is TRBJ2-7; possible D gene TRBD2, 6 bases. The CDR3 spans 15 residues. V gave up 0 bases and J gave up 2 bases, with 12 bases separating them. CDR1 and CDR2 from the germline V gene are SGDLS and YYNGEE. The CDR3 spells CASSVGGGGAYEQYF. Written as DNA, the CDR3 is TGTGCCAGCAGCGTAGGTGGGGGAGGCGCCTACGAGCAGTACTTC.

This clonotype was observed a handful of times. J is TRBJ2-1 and V is TRBV6-4; TRBD2 might be the D (6 bases). Germline V gene data show CDR1 as MRHNA and CDR2 as SNTAGT. The CDR3 is 14 residues long. Trimming pared 0 bases from V and 7 bases from J, leaving 10 bases between. CDR3 nucleotide sequence: TGTGCCAGCAGTGACTCGGGGACTTCGAATGAGCAGTTCTTC. Translated, it gives CASSDSGTSNEQFF.

V is TRBV12-3 or TRBV12-4 and J is TRBJ2-7; D remains ambiguous. V lost 1 base, J lost 2 bases, and 6 bases lay in between. CDR3 length: 13 residues. CDR3 DNA: TGTGCCAGCAGTTTAGGGGAAGCCTACGAGCAGTACTTC. Translated, it gives CASSLGEAYEQYF.

The chain links TRBV7-9 to TRBJ2-3, with TRBD2 matching 8 bases. Germline values: CDR1 SEHNR, CDR2 FQNEAQ (reference sequence). J gave up 1 base and V 5 bases, and 5 bases lay outside the gene matches. This CDR3 is built from 15 residues. The CDR3 here is CASSPPGGGTDTQYF. CDR3 nucleotide sequence: TGTGCCAGCAGCCCCCCGGGGGGGGGCACAGATACGCAGTATTTT. The variable domain in full, with the rest retrieved from reference TRBV7-9 and TRBJ2-3, is DTGVSQNPRHKITKRGQNVTFRCDPISEHNRLYWYRQTLGQGPEFLTYFQNEAQLEKSRLLSDRFSAERPKGSFSTLEIQRTEQGDSAMYLCASSPPGGGTDTQYFGPGTRLTVL.